These T cell receptor beta chains were read from a single sample in a study of T cell repertoires in cytomegalovirus infection. TCRdb called the reads again in MiXCR, with one record for every CDR3 protein. The data contain roughly 300,000 distinct CDR3 sequences, approximately 9.5% of them seen just once; the ten biggest clones take up 3.5% to 4.5%. Sequenced input: PBMCs. The origin of the receptors is a human donor in good health (CMV status not recorded). Some clones in this sample may be carry-over from other donors' samples. Both conserved end residues are part of each CDR3. The D gene is left open where the match is weak. Only some rows state a clone size, as once, few, many or a class for expanded clones.

v_call	d_call	j_call	clone_size	cdr3_aa	cdr3_nt
TRBV7-2	TRBD1	TRBJ2-7	.	CASSFTGGFSGEQYF	TGTGCCAGCAGCTTCACAGGGGGTTTTTCTGGGGAGCAGTACTTC
TRBV7-3	.	TRBJ2-2	few	CASSLTLAGELFF	TGTGCCAGCAGCTTAACATTAGCCGGGGAGCTGTTTTTT
TRBV20-1	TRBD1	TRBJ2-1	.	CSARDRATGDYNEQFF	TGCAGTGCTAGAGATAGGGCGACAGGGGACTACAATGAGCAGTTCTTC
TRBV4-3	.	TRBJ2-1	.	CASSQNLGHNNEQFF	TGCGCCAGCAGCCAAAATCTCGGGCATAACAATGAGCAGTTCTTC
TRBV20-1	TRBD1	TRBJ1-2	few	CSASLPGQGTLRGYGYTF	TGCAGTGCTAGCCTCCCGGGACAGGGTACCCTCAGGGGCTATGGCTACACCTTC
TRBV29-1	.	TRBJ2-6	many	CSVGDTRSGANVLTF	TGCAGCGTGGGGGACACGCGCTCTGGGGCCAACGTCCTGACTTTC
TRBV7-4	TRBD1	TRBJ2-7	few	CASSSGDSRADEQYF	TGTGCCAGCAGCTCTGGGGACAGCCGGGCAGACGAGCAGTACTTC
TRBV7-2	.	TRBJ1-5	many	CASSHGAGPDQPQHF	TGTGCCAGCAGCCACGGTGCAGGGCCGGATCAGCCCCAGCATTTT
TRBV12-3/TRBV12-4	.	TRBJ1-5	.	CASTYTESQPQHF	TGTGCCAGCACTTACACCGAGTCTCAGCCCCAGCATTTT
TRBV7-9	.	TRBJ1-5	many	CASSYGTASNQPQHF	TGTGCCAGCAGCTATGGGACCGCGAGCAATCAGCCCCAGCATTTT
TRBV7-2	.	TRBJ2-5	.	CASSRGLAEETQYF	TGTGCCAGCAGCCGGGGACTTGCCGAAGAGACCCAGTACTTC
TRBV28	.	TRBJ2-3	.	CASSPGLTSDTQYF	TGTGCCAGCAGTCCGGGACTCACCTCAGATACGCAGTATTTT
TRBV6-5	TRBD1	TRBJ1-2	few	CASSYSRVGTGHVLNGYTF	TGTGCCAGCAGTTACTCGAGGGTCGGGACAGGACATGTATTGAATGGCTACACCTTC
TRBV7-3	.	TRBJ2-3	few	CASSLTAHGGADTQYF	TGTGCCAGCAGCTTAACAGCGCACGGGGGCGCAGATACGCAGTATTTT
TRBV6-2/TRBV6-3	TRBD1	TRBJ1-2	few	CASSYLRGQGGGYTF	TGTGCCAGCAGTTACTTAAGAGGACAGGGTGGTGGCTACACCTTC
TRBV6-6	TRBD2	TRBJ2-7	.	CASTPSGSYEQYF	TGTGCCAGCACCCCTAGCGGGAGTTACGAGCAGTACTTC
TRBV12-3/TRBV12-4	TRBD2	TRBJ2-7	many	CASEREVGYEQYF	TGTGCCAGCGAGCGGGAGGTAGGGTACGAGCAGTACTTC
TRBV6-1	.	TRBJ1-5	many	CASTRYRNQPQHF	TGTGCCAGCACCAGGTACCGTAATCAGCCCCAGCATTTT
TRBV9	.	TRBJ2-7	many	CASSVGWAAGSYEQYF	TGTGCCAGCAGCGTAGGTTGGGCAGCGGGCTCCTACGAGCAGTACTTC
TRBV30	.	TRBJ1-1	.	CAWSVGQGNTEAFF	TGTGCCTGGAGTGTAGGGCAGGGGAACACTGAAGCTTTCTTT
TRBV7-6	.	TRBJ1-2	many	CASSPLGGYGYTF	TGTGCCAGCAGCCCTCTCGGGGGATATGGCTACACCTTC
TRBV7-9	.	TRBJ1-2	many	CASNSLPSLGGYTF	TGTGCCAGCAACTCCCTTCCATCTCTTGGGGGCTACACCTTC
TRBV7-6	.	TRBJ2-1	many	CASSLDGNSYNEQFF	TGTGCCAGCAGCTTGGACGGGAATTCCTACAATGAGCAGTTCTTC
TRBV15	.	TRBJ2-5	.	CATSRDRGWETQYF	TGTGCCACCAGCAGAGATCGAGGGTGGGAGACCCAGTACTTC
TRBV7-2	.	TRBJ1-5	many	CASSFEGLSNQPQHF	TGTGCCAGCAGCTTCGAGGGCCTTAGCAATCAGCCCCAGCATTTT
TRBV11-2	TRBD2	TRBJ2-7	many	CASSDGSWGGRAYEQYF	TGTGCCAGCAGCGACGGATCTTGGGGCGGGAGGGCCTACGAGCAGTACTTC
TRBV20-1	TRBD2	TRBJ2-1	many	CSAPPRRESSNEQFF	TGCAGTGCACCCCCCCGGCGGGAGTCCAGCAATGAGCAGTTCTTC
TRBV4-2	TRBD2	TRBJ2-5	many	CASSQDLSGGSTGETQYF	TGTGCCAGCAGCCAAGATCTGTCGGGGGGGTCCACGGGGGAGACCCAGTACTTC
TRBV2	.	TRBJ2-3	.	CASSERALSTDTQYF	TGTGCCAGCAGTGAAAGGGCCCTGAGCACAGATACGCAGTATTTT
TRBV7-2	.	TRBJ1-4	many	CASSSDFNEKLFF	TGTGCCAGCAGCTCGGACTTTAATGAAAAACTGTTTTTT
TRBV6-2/TRBV6-3	.	TRBJ2-7	once	CASKDRSIYEQSF	TGTGCCAGCAAGGATCGTAGCATCTACGAGCAGTCCTTC
TRBV2	TRBD2	TRBJ2-1	few	CARGGGLARNEQFF	TGTGCCAGGGGGGGAGGACTAGCGCGGAATGAGCAGTTCTTC
TRBV2	TRBD1	TRBJ2-7	.	CASTARQGVYEQYF	TGTGCCAGCACCGCCCGACAGGGGGTCTACGAGCAGTACTTC
TRBV7-9	.	TRBJ1-1	many	CASSLPGGTEAFF	TGTGCCAGCAGCTTACCGGGGGGCACTGAAGCTTTCTTT
TRBV29-1	TRBD2	TRBJ2-1	.	CSVELAGGPPNEQFF	TGCAGCGTTGAACTAGCGGGAGGGCCACCCAATGAGCAGTTCTTC
TRBV7-2	TRBD2	TRBJ2-4	many	CASSLGRGNIQYF	TGTGCCAGCAGCTTAGGGCGGGGGAACATTCAGTACTTC
TRBV28	.	TRBJ1-1	few	CASSLTLVGTEAFF	TGTGCCAGCAGTTTAACTCTGGTAGGGACTGAAGCTTTCTTT
TRBV7-2	.	TRBJ1-1	.	CASSFDTRTEAFF	TGTGCCAGCAGCTTTGACACGCGGACTGAAGCTTTCTTT
TRBV6-6	TRBD1	TRBJ1-4	.	CASSYRGQGGEKLFF	TGTGCCAGCAGTTACAGAGGACAGGGGGGTGAAAAACTGTTTTTT
TRBV7-4	.	TRBJ1-2	few	CASSLESGLGYTF	TGTGCCAGCAGCTTAGAATCCGGCCTAGGCTACACCTTC
TRBV7-2	.	TRBJ2-5	many	CASSFDQGRGETQYF	TGTGCCAGCAGCTTTGACCAGGGTAGGGGAGAGACCCAGTACTTC
TRBV7-2	TRBD2	TRBJ2-2	many	CASSLFGGRASVTGELFF	TGTGCCAGCAGCTTATTCGGCGGGAGGGCCTCGGTCACCGGGGAGCTGTTTTTT
TRBV7-8	.	TRBJ2-7	many	CASSNYEQYF	TGTGCCAGCAGCAACTACGAGCAGTACTTC
TRBV28	.	TRBJ1-2	few	CASTYLRGKGGYTF	TGTGCCAGCACCTATTTGAGGGGGAAGGGTGGCTACACCTTC
TRBV7-2	.	TRBJ2-2	.	CASTRGRTNTGELFF	TGTGCCAGCACCCGGGGCAGGACGAACACCGGGGAGCTGTTTTTT
TRBV30	.	TRBJ2-7	few	CAWSTTGNEQYF	TGTGCCTGGAGTACTACAGGGAACGAGCAGTACTTC
TRBV11-2	.	TRBJ2-1	many	CASSPLGGQLTENEQFF	TGTGCCAGCAGCCCCCTCGGCGGGCAGCTTACCGAGAATGAGCAGTTCTTC
TRBV14	TRBD2	TRBJ2-3	many	CASSPGLAGPRNTQYF	TGTGCCAGCAGCCCCGGACTAGCGGGACCTAGGAATACGCAGTATTTT
TRBV28	.	TRBJ2-3	many	CASGPPPSASTDTQYF	TGTGCCAGCGGCCCACCCCCTAGCGCCAGCACAGATACGCAGTATTTT
TRBV7-2	.	TRBJ2-3	.	CASSLFGGTDTQYF	TGTGCCAGCAGCCTGTTTGGGGGCACAGATACGCAGTATTTT
TRBV7-2	TRBD1	TRBJ2-7	.	CASSWTGGASTYEQYF	TGTGCCAGCAGCTGGACAGGGGGCGCTTCCACCTACGAGCAGTACTTC